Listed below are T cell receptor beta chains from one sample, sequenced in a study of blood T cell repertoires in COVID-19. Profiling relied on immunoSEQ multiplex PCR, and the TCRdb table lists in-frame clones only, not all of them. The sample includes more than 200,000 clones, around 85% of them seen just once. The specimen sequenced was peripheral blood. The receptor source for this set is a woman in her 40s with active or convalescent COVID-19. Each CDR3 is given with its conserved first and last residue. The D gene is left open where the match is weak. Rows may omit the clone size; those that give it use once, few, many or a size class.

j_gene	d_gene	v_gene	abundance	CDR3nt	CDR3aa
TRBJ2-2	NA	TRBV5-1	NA	TGCGCCAGCAGCTTGAGACAGACTAACACCGGGGAGCTGTTTTTT	CASSLRQTNTGELFF
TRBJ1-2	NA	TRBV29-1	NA	TGCAGCATAACCGGGATCTATGGCTACACCTTC	CSITGIYGYTF
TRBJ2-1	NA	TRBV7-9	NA	TGTGCCAGCAGCGAGGGGGGGTTATCCAATGAGCAGTTCTTC	CASSEGGLSNEQFF
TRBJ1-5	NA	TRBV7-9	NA	TGTGCCAGCAGCTTAGGCGGGGGATATCAGCCCCAGCATTTT	CASSLGGGYQPQHF
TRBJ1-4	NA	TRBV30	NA	TGTGCCTTGTTATCCGAGGATGAAAAACTGTTTTTT	CALLSEDEKLFF
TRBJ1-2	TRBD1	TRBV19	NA	TGTGCCAGTACTTACAGGACAGGGGAGGAGAGGAACTATGGCTACACCTTC	CASTYRTGEERNYGYTF
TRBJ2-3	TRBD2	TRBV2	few	TGTGCCAGCAGTCCCCGGGACTATAGCACAGATACGCAGTATTTT	CASSPRDYSTDTQYF
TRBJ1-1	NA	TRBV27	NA	TGTGCCAGCAGTACCCCAGGGTGGGGAAAGGACACTGAAGCTTTCTTT	CASSTPGWGKDTEAFF
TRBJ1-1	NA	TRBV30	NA	TGTGCCTGGATGTCGCACCAGGGGTACACTGAAGCTTTCTTT	CAWMSHQGYTEAFF
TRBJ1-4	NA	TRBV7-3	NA	TGTGCCAGCAGCCTCAGGGGTGCTAATGAAAAACTGTTTTTT	CASSLRGANEKLFF
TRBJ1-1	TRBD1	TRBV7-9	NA	TGTGCCAGCGAACCGGGACAGGGATCCACTGAAGCTTTCTTT	CASEPGQGSTEAFF
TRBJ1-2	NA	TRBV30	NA	TGTGCCTGGAGTGGGGGGGATCAGAACTATGGCTACACCTTC	CAWSGGDQNYGYTF
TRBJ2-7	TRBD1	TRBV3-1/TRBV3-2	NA	TGTGCCAGCAGTCGCGGACAGGGGGAACACCACGAGCAGTACTTC	CASSRGQGEHHEQYF
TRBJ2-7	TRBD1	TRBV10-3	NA	TGTGCCATCAGTGGGGGACAGGAGCCCTTTTACGAGCAGTACTTC	CAISGGQEPFYEQYF
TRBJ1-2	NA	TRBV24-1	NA	TGTGCCACCAGTGATTCTGTCACGGTAATGGGCTACACCTTC	CATSDSVTVMGYTF
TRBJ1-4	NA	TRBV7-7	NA	TGTGCTAGCAGCTTAGGGCGGGGATCAGGGGAAAAACTGTTTTTT	CASSLGRGSGEKLFF
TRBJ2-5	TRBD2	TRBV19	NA	TGTGCCAGTAGTATGGTGACTAGCGGGGGGCCTAGGGAGACCCAGTACTTC	CASSMVTSGGPRETQYF
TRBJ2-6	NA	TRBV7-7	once	TGTGCCAGCAGCTTAGGGGTACAGGGAGCTGGGGCCAACGTCCTGACTTTC	CASSLGVQGAGANVLTF
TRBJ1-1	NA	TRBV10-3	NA	TGTGCCATCAGTGAGGGCGGAGGGAACACTGAAGCTTTCTTT	CAISEGGGNTEAFF
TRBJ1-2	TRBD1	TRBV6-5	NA	TGTGCCAACAGTAACGACAGGGAGAGATTGATTGGCTACACCTTC	CANSNDRERLIGYTF
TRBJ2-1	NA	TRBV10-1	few	TGCGCCAGCAGCGCGAGGGGGTTTGAGCAGTTCTTC	CASSARGFEQFF
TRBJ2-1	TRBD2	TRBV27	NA	TGTGCCAGCAGTCAACCGGGACTAGCGGGGGCCCGGGTGGGGGTGCAGTTCTTC	CASSQPGLAGARVGVQFF
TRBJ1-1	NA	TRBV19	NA	TGTGCCAGTAGTAAGGACGGCTATCTAGGGGACACTGAAGCTTTCTTT	CASSKDGYLGDTEAFF
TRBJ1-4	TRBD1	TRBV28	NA	TGTGCCAGCAGTCTGACAGGGGGCGGGGAAAAACTGTTTTTT	CASSLTGGGEKLFF
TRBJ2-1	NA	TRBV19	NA	TGTGCCTCAGGGGCGGCGTACAATGAGCAGTTCTTC	CASGAAYNEQFF
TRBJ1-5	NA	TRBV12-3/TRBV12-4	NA	TGTGCCAGCAGTTTCGGGGGCAATCAGCCCCAGCATTTT	CASSFGGNQPQHF
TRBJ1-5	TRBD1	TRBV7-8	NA	TGTGCCAGCAGCTCCCCGAGGGGACAGGGCATCAATCAGCCCCAGCATTTT	CASSSPRGQGINQPQHF
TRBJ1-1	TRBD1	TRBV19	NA	TGTGCCAGTAGTTCAACAGGGGACACTGAAGCTTTCTTT	CASSSTGDTEAFF
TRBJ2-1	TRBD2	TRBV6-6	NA	TGTGCCAGCAGTCCCGCGACTAGCGGGGCTAACAATGAGCAGTTCTTC	CASSPATSGANNEQFF
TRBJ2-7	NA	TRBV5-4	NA	TGTGCCAGCAGCTTGGAACGGAGCTCCTACGAGCAGTACTTC	CASSLERSSYEQYF
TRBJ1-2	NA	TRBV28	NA	TGTGCCAGCAGTTTGGGGGGAACTAACTATGGCTACACCTTC	CASSLGGTNYGYTF
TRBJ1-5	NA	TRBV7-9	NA	TGTGCCAGCAGCTTGGCAGCGACTCAGCCCCAGCATTTT	CASSLAATQPQHF
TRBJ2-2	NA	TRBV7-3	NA	TGTGCCAGCAGCTTAAGCGGGGCCTCCACCGGGGAGCTGTTTTTT	CASSLSGASTGELFF
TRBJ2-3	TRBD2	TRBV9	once	TGTGCCAGCAGCGTAGACGTTAGCGGGGGGCCGTGGTATTTT	CASSVDVSGGPWYF
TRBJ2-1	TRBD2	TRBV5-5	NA	TGTGCCAGCAGCGAACGACTAGCGGGGGTAGGTGAGCAGTTCTTC	CASSERLAGVGEQFF
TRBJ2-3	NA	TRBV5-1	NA	TGCGCCAGCCTTAAGGGGACACCAAGCACAGATACGCAGTATTTT	CASLKGTPSTDTQYF
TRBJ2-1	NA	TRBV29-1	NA	TGCAGCGTTGAAAAAAATCAGCGGGCCTCCTACAATGAGCAGTTCTTC	CSVEKNQRASYNEQFF
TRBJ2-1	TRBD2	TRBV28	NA	TGTGCCAGCAGTTTAGAAGCGGGGATCAACAATGAGCAGTTCTTC	CASSLEAGINNEQFF
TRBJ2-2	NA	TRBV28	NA	TGTGCCAGCAGACTAGGGGACTACACCGGGGAGCTGTTTTTT	CASRLGDYTGELFF
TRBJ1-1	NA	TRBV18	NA	TGTGCCAGCTCCTCGAGCGGGGGCGTGAACACTGAAGCTTTCTTT	CASSSSGGVNTEAFF
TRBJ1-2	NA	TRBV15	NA	TGTGCCACCAGCAGAGATTTCCTCAGGGGTGGCTACACCTTC	CATSRDFLRGGYTF
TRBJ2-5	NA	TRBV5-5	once	TGTGCCAGCAGCTTGGGACAGATCGAGACCCAGTACTTC	CASSLGQIETQYF
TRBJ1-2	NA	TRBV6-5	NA	TGTGCCAGCAGCCGCGGGGGACTTAACTATGGCTACACCTTC	CASSRGGLNYGYTF
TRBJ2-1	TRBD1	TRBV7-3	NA	TGTGCCAGCAGCCCATCTGGACAGGGTTACAATGAGCAGTTCTTC	CASSPSGQGYNEQFF
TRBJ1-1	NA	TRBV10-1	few	TGCGCCAGCAGTGAGAGGACAGATACTGAAGCTTTCTTT	CASSERTDTEAFF
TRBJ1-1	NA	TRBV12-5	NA	TGTGCTAGTGGTTTGGACGTCCCTCGGGAAGCTTTCTTT	CASGLDVPREAFF
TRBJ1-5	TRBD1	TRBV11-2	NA	TGTGCCAGCAGCCTCGGGACAGGGCGTAGCAATCAGCCCCAGCATTTT	CASSLGTGRSNQPQHF
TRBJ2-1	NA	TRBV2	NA	TGTGCCGTAGCCCGGGGGGCTTACTACAATGAGCAGTTCTTC	CAVARGAYYNEQFF